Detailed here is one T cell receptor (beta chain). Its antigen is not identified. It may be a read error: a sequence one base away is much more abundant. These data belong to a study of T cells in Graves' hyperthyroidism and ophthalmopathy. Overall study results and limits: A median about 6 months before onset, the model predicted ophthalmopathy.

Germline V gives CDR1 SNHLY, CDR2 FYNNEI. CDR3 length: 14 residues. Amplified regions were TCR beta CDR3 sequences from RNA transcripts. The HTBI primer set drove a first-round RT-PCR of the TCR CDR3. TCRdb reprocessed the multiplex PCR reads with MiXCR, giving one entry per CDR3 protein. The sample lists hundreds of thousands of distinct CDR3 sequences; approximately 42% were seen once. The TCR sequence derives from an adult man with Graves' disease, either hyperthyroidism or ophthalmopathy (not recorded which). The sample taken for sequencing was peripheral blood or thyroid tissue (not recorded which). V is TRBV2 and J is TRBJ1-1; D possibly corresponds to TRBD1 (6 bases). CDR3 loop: CASRPDRLNTEASF. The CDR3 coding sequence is TGTGCCAGCAGGCCAGACAGGCTGAACACTGAAGCTTCCTTT.